This T cell receptor beta chain was documented in a study of blood T cell repertoires in COVID-19. Study-level information: Sites in the United States, Italy and Spain provided acute and convalescent COVID-19 samples.

CDR1 and CDR2 from the germline V gene are SGHTA and FQGNSA. The CDR3 length is 13 residues. The germline V and J ends were trimmed by 6 bases and 6 bases, with 11 bases remaining between them. Per the authors' pipeline: Estimation of nucleated cell counts was performed using reference gene primer amplification. The assay was immunoSEQ multiplex PCR, and TCRdb's table has in-frame clones only and misses some. The DNA was the basis for D and trimming; V, J and clone size are from that table. This sample has about 190,000 clones, with about 85% found just once. The receptor's source is a man under 40 with acute or convalescent COVID-19. The chain uses TRBV7-2 and TRBJ2-2; possible D gene TRBD1, 6 bases. The sequenced sample was peripheral blood. This chain's CDR3 is CASRSNRAGELFF. CDR3 in DNA: TGTGCCAGCAGATCAAACAGGGCCGGGGAGCTGTTTTTT.